This T cell receptor (beta chain) is drawn from a study of blood T cell repertoires in COVID-19. As for the study in general: PBMCs, B-cell-depleted T cells, or T cells were the source of the cDNA or gDNA that made up the material.

This clone has just a few counts. This CDR3 spans 15 amino acids. Germline lookup yields CDR1 SGHRS and CDR2 YFSETQ. Trimming left V 6 bases short and J 4 bases short, with 19 bases between. As handled by the study authors: Nucleated cell number was recorded as an estimate derived from reference gene primer amplification. Profiling relied on immunoSEQ multiplex PCR, and the TCRdb table lists in-frame clones only, not all of them. That table furnishes V, J and clone size, whereas the DNA furnished D and trimming. The data show some 170,000 clones, with approximately 88% seen just once and 9.1% held by the top ten.

The rearrangement uses TRBV5-1 and TRBJ1-2; D not resolved. This TCR was recovered from a woman aged 80 or over with active or convalescent COVID-19. The specimen was peripheral blood. As DNA, the CDR3 is TGCGCCAGCACCTCAGCTCCCGCCCAGGTCTATGGCTACACCTTC. Translating it yields CASTSAPAQVYGYTF. The complete variable domain, with remaining parts taken from reference TRBV5-1 and TRBJ1-2, reads KAGVTQTPRYLIKTRGQQVTLSCSPISGHRSVSWYQQTPGQGLQFLFEYFSETQRNKGNFPGRFSGRQFSNSRSEMNVSTLELGDSALYLCASTSAPAQVYGYTFGSGTRLTVV.